The sequence of this T cell receptor beta chain was determined in a study of blood T cell repertoires in COVID-19. Study-wide context: Whether acute or convalescent, the COVID-19 samples came from the United States, Italy and Spain. T cells, B-cell-depleted T cells, or PBMCs supplied cDNA or gDNA.

The germline V gene has CDR1 MNHEY and CDR2 SVGAGI. There are 14 residues in the CDR3. Trimming pared 2 bases from V and 4 bases from J, leaving 11 bases between. Per the original data handling: Researchers report that nucleated cell counts were estimated from reference gene primer amplification. The table came from immunoSEQ multiplex PCR; TCRdb's copy has only in-frame clones and leaves some out. The DNA was the basis for D and trimming; V, J and clone size are from that table. This table has about 130,000 clones, 65% to 90% appearing once. The rearrangement joins TRBV6-5 to TRBJ1-2; D is unresolved. The receptor was isolated from a woman older than 75 with acute or convalescent COVID-19. Sequencing was performed on peripheral blood. CDR3 nucleotides: TGTGCCAGCAGTTACGGACTGGGAGGCTATGGCTACACCTTC. Its translation: CASSYGLGGYGYTF.